This T cell receptor beta chain originates from a study of technical replicates of blood from a few donors. Assay: immunoSEQ multiplex PCR; the TCRdb copy retains only in-frame clones and omits some. There are some 93,000 clones in the sample; roughly 96% occur only once, and over 0.2% lies in the top ten. The CDR3 has 15 residues. J gave up 0 bases and V 4 bases, and 4 bases lay outside the gene matches. Germline V gene lookup returns CDR1 MNHNY and CDR2 SVGAGI (reference sequence). The receptor was derived from a human donor in good health. The genes are TRBV6-6 and TRBJ1-1; TRBD1 aligns across 8 bases. The sequenced sample consisted of T cells isolated from PBMCs. CDR3 bases: TGTGCCAGCAGTTGGGACAGGTCTGTGAACACTGAAGCTTTCTTT. It encodes CASSWDRSVNTEAFF.